This T cell receptor (beta chain) came from a study of blood T cell repertoires in COVID-19. Study summary: Samples of COVID-19 (acute and convalescent) were obtained from the United States, Italy and Spain. Sources were T cells, B-cell-depleted T cells, or PBMCs; the material itself was cDNA or gDNA.

In the original analysis: The assay estimated nucleated cells by amplifying reference gene primers. Assay used: immunoSEQ multiplex PCR; TCRdb lists only in-frame clones, some missing. V, J and clone size derive from that table, while D and trimming were established from the DNA sequence. This sample has approximately 130,000 clones, with 75% to 90% found just once. V dropped 4 bases and J dropped 3 bases, with 20 bases sitting between them. The CDR3 has 16 residues. Germline lookup yields CDR1 SGDLS and CDR2 YYNGEE. This chain links TRBV9 with TRBJ2-7; a possible D gene is TRBD1 (5 bases). The receptor was derived from a human donor in a cohort sampled during active COVID-19. Specimen: peripheral blood. The CDR3 sequence: CASSPRATVDLYEQYF. CDR3 nucleotide sequence: TGTGCCAGCAGCCCAAGAGCGACAGTGGATCTCTACGAGCAGTACTTC.